Only a few counts were recorded for the clone carrying this T cell receptor beta chain. What it binds is unknown. Trimming pared 5 bases from V and 4 bases from J, leaving 14 bases between. Germline V gene sequence: CDR1 GTSNPN, CDR2 SVGIG (reference sequence). The CDR3 is 13 amino acids. The data belong to a study of beta chain features in type 1 diabetes. Findings and caveats of the study: The naive, central memory and Treg TCRB repertoires showed an apparent similarity that was greater among patients than among healthy donors. PCR may have favored shorter templates equally in patients and controls. Researchers could not determine here whether HLA type influences TCRB rearrangement. At VDJ recombination sites, type 1 diabetes patients had fewer insertions and more deleted nucleotides.

Sequencing targeted expressed TCRB transcripts, as all isolated RNA had been reverse transcribed. Clones were sequenced by immunoSEQ multiplex PCR, and TCRdb holds only the in-frame ones, with some missing. Of under 400,000 clones listed, roughly 12% were seen once; the top ten hold less than 0.02%. The chain couples TRBV30 to TRBJ1-1; the D gene is possibly TRBD1 (5 bases). Sequencing used naive CD4+ T cells from blood. The source is a man between 18 and 35 years old in good health. The CDR3 sequence: CAWAAGWVTEAFF. The CDR3 nucleotides are TGTGCCTGGGCGGCAGGGTGGGTCACTGAAGCTTTCTTT.